Included here is one T cell receptor beta chain sequence, with context. The sample comes from a study of T cell changes during pregnancy in multiple sclerosis. Produced via immunoSEQ multiplex PCR; TCRdb's table is partial and in-frame only. The repertoire has roughly 64,000 clones, around 96% of them found once; the top ten carry roughly 2.4%. The TCR comes from a female donor with multiple sclerosis, enrolled in a pregnancy study. The specimen comprised CD8+ T cells from peripheral blood mononuclear cells, sampled after pregnancy.

CDR3 sequence reads: CASSPRADSNSPLHF. The CDR3 DNA reads TGTGCCAGCAGCCCGCGTGCGGACAGTAATTCACCCCTCCACTTT. The chain has TRBV7-9 and TRBJ1-6, with D possibly TRBD1 on 6 matching bases. The CDR3 spans 15 residues. In germline, CDR1 is SEHNR, CDR2 FQNEAQ (reference sequence). V lost 5 bases and J lost 6, with 14 bases in between.